This TCR beta chain was sequenced in a study of T cells in Graves' hyperthyroidism and ophthalmopathy. Study outcomes and limitations: Model-based prediction identified ophthalmopathy a median approximately 6 months prior to its onset. Most clonotypes expanded in thyroid above 0.001 were likewise present in blood.

Patients with uncontrolled infections, other autoimmune diseases, pregnancy or lactation were excluded. With V trimmed by 3 bases and J by 8 bases, 11 bases remained unmatched. There are 15 residues in the CDR3. In germline, CDR1 is SGHRS, CDR2 YFSETQ. TCR beta CDR3 sequences were amplified from RNA transcripts. When the TCR CDR3 underwent first-round RT-PCR, the HTBI primer set was used. TCRdb ran MiXCR on the multiplex PCR reads and lists one entry per CDR3 protein. The profile shows approximately 320,000 distinct CDR3 sequences, approximately 15% of them singletons. This clonotype was counted between two and nine times. The antigen is not known.

The V and J genes are TRBV5-1 and TRBJ1-1; TRBD1 agrees at 9 bases. The source material was blood. The receptor comes from a man aged 25 to 40 with Graves' hyperthyroidism. The CDR3 coding sequence is TGCGCCAGCAGCTCCCGCCGGGACAGGGCGTCGGAAGCTTTCTTT. Its protein product is CASSSRRDRASEAFF.